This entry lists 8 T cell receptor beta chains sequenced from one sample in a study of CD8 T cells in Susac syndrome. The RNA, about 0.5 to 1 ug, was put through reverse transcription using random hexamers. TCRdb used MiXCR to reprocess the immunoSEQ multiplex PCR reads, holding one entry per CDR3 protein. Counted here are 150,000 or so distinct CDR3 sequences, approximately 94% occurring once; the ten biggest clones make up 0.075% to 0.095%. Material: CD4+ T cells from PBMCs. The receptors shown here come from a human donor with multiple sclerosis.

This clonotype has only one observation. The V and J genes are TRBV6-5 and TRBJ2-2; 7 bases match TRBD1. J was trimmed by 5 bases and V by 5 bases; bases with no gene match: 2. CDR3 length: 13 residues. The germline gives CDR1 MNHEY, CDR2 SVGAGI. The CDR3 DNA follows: TGTGCCAGCAGTGCACAGGGGACCGGGGAGCTGTTTTTT. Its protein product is CASSAQGTGELFF.

The DNA for the CDR3 is TGCAGCGCGACGGACAGGGGGTTTACTGAAGCTTTCTTT. It translates to CSATDRGFTEAFF. The rearrangement uses TRBV29-1 and TRBJ1-1; TRBD1 aligns across 10 bases. Germline lookup yields CDR1 SQVTM and CDR2 ANQGSEA. CDR3 size: 13 residues. The ends lost 7 bases at V and 5 bases at J; junction bases unmatched: 7. Full variable domain (remainder filled in from reference TRBV29-1 and TRBJ1-1): SAVISQKPSRDICQRGTSLTIQCQVDSQVTMMFWYRQQPGQSLTLIATANQGSEATYESGFVIDKFPISRPNLTFSTLTVSNMSPEDSSIYLCSATDRGFTEAFFGQGTRLTVV.

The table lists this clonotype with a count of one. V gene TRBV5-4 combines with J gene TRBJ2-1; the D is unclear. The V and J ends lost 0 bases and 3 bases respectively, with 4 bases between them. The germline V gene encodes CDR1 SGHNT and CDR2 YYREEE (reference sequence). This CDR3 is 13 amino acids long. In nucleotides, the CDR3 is TGTGCCAGCAGCTTGGGCGGCTACAATGAGCAGTTCTTC. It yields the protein CASSLGGYNEQFF.

CDR3 residues: CASSYSIGPNTEAFF. The DNA of the CDR3 is TGTGCCAGCAGTTACTCGATCGGACCGAACACTGAAGCTTTCTTT. The chain combines TRBV6-5 with TRBJ1-1; D is uncertain. Germline V gene data show CDR1 as MNHEY and CDR2 as SVGAGI. The CDR3 is made up of 15 amino acids. The V gene lost 0 bases and the J gene lost 1 base, with 9 bases spanning the gap.

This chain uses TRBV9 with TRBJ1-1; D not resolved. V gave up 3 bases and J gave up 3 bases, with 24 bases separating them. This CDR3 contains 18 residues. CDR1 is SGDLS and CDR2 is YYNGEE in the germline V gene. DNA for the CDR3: TGTGCCAGCAGCGCTACACACGAGACTTTATTCTCGGACACTGAAGCTTTCTTT. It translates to CASSATHETLFSDTEAFF.

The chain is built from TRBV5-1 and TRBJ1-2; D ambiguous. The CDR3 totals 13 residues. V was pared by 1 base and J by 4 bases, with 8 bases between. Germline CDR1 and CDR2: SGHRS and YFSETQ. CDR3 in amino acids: CASSLSSVYGYTF. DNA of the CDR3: TGCGCCAGCAGCTTGTCCAGCGTCTATGGCTACACCTTC.

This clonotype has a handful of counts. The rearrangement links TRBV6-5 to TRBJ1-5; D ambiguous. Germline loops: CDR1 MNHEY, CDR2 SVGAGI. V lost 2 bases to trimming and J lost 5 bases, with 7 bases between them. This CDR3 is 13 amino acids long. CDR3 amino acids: CASSYGQYQPQHF. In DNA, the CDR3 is TGTGCCAGCAGTTACGGCCAATATCAGCCCCAGCATTTT.

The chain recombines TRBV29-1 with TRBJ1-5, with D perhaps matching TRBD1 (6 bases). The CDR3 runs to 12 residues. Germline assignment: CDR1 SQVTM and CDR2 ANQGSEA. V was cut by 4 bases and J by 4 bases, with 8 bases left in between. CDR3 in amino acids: CSVAGVNQPQHF. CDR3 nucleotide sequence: TGCAGCGTTGCAGGGGTAAATCAGCCCCAGCATTTT.